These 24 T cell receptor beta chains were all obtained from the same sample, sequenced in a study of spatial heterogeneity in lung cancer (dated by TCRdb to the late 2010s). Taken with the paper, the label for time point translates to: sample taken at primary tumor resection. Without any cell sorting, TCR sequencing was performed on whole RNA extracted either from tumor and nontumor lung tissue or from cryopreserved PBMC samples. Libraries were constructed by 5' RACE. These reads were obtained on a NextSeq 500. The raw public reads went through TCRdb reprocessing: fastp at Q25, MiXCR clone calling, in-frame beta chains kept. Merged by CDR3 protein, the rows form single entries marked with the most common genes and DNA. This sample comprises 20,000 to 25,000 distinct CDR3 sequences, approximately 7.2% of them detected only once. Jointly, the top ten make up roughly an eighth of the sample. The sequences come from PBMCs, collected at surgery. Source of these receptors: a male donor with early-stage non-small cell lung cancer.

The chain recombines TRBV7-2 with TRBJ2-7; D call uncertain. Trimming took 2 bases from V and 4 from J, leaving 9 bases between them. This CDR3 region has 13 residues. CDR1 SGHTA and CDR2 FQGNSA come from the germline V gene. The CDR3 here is CASSLLTRYEQYF. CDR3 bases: TGTGCCAGCAGCTTACTCACACGGTACGAGCAGTACTTC.

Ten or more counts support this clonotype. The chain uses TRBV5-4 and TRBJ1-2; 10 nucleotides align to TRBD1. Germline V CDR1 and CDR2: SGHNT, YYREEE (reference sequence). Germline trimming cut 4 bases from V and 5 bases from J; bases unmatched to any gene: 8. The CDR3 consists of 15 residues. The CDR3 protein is CASSPEGDRGYGYTF. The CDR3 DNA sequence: TGTGCCAGCAGCCCTGAGGGGGACAGGGGTTATGGCTACACCTTC.

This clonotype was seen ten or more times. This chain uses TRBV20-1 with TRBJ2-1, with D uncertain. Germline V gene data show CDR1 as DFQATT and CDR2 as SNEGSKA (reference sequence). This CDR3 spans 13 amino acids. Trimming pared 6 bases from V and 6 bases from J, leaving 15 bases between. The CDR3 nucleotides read TGCAGTGCGCTAAACACGGGCAGCAATGAGCAGTTCTTC. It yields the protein CSALNTGSNEQFF.

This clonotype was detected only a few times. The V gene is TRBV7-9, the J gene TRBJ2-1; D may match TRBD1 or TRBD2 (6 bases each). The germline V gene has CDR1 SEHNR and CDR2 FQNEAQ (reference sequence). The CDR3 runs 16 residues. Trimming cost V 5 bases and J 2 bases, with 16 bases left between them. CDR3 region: CASSPGGLPPYNEQFF. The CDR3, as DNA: TGTGCCAGCAGCCCTGGGGGGCTGCCACCCTACAATGAGCAGTTCTTC.

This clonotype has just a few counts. The CDR3 DNA is TGTGCCAGCAGCCTAAGGACGCGTACTAATCAGCCCCAGCATTTT. It specifies CASSLRTRTNQPQHF. The chain has TRBV2 and TRBJ1-5; D unresolved. Trimming shortened V by 6 bases and J by 4 bases, and 16 bases separated the two germline ends. This CDR3 is 15 amino acids long. Per germline, CDR1 SNHLY and CDR2 FYNNEI.

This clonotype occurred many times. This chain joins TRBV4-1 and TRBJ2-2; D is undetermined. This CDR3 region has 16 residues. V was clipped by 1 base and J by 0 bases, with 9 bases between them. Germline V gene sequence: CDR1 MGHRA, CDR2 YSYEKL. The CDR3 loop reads CASSQVAPANTGELFF. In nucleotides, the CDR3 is TGCGCCAGCAGCCAAGTAGCTCCCGCGAACACCGGGGAGCTGTTTTTT.

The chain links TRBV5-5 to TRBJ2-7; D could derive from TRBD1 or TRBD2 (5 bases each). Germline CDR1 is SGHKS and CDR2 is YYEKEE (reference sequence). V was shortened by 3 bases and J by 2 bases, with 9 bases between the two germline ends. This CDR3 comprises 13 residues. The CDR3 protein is CASSSRDPYEQYF. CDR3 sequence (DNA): TGTGCCAGCAGCTCCCGGGACCCCTACGAGCAGTACTTC.

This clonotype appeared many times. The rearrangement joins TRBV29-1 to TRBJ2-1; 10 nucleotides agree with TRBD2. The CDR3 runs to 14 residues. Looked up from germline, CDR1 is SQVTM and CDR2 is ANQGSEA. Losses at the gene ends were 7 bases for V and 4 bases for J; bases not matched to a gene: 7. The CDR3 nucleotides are TGCAGCGCCCCGGGACTAGCGCTTTACAATGAGCAGTTCTTC. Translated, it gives CSAPGLALYNEQFF.

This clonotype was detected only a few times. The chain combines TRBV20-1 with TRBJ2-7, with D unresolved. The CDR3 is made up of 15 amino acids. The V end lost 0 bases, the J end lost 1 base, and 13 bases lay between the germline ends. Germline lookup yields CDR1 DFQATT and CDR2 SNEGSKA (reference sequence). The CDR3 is CSARDVRVSSYEQYF. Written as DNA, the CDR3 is TGCAGTGCTAGAGATGTAAGGGTATCATCCTACGAGCAGTACTTC.

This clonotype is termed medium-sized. The chain's CDR3 is CSVAPPGDEQFF. The DNA for the CDR3 is TGCAGCGTCGCTCCGCCCGGGGACGAGCAGTTCTTC. The chain uses TRBV29-1 and TRBJ2-1; either TRBD1 or TRBD2 may fit D (5 bases each). V lost 6 bases and J 10 bases, leaving 16 bases between the germline ends. Germline lookup yields CDR1 SQVTM and CDR2 ANQGSEA. The CDR3 is 12 residues long.

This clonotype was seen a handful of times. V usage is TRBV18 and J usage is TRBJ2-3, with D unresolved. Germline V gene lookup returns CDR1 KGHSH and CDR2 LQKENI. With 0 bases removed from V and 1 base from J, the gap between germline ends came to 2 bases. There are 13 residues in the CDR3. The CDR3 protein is CASSPPGTDTQYF. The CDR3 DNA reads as TGTGCCAGCTCACCACCGGGCACAGATACGCAGTATTTT.

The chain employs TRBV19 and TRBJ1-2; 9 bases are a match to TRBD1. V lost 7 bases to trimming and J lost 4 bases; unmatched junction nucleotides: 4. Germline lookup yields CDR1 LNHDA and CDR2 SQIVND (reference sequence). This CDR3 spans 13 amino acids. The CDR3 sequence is CASTSDRGYGYTF. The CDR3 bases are TGTGCCAGTACCTCGGACAGGGGCTATGGCTACACCTTC.

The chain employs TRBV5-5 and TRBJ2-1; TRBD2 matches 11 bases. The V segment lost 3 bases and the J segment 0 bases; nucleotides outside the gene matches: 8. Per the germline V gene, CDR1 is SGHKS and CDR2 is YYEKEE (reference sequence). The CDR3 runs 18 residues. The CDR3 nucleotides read TGTGCCAGCAGCTACCTGGGACTAGCGGTAAGCTCCTACAATGAGCAGTTCTTC. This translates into CASSYLGLAVSSYNEQFF. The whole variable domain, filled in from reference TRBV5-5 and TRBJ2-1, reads DAGVTQSPTHLIKTRGQQVTLRCSPISGHKSVSWYQQVLGQGPQFIFQYYEKEERGRGNFPDRFSARQFPNYSSELNVNALLLGDSALYLCASSYLGLAVSSYNEQFFGPGTRLTVL.

CDR3 sequence reads: CASSGLDNSPLHF. In nucleotides, the CDR3 is TGTGCCAGCAGTGGCCTCGACAATTCACCCCTCCACTTT. The chain uses TRBV6-1 and TRBJ1-6, with D unclear. V dropped 4 bases and J dropped 7 bases, with 8 bases sitting between them. The germline V gene has CDR1 MNHNS and CDR2 SASEGT. This CDR3 region has 13 residues.

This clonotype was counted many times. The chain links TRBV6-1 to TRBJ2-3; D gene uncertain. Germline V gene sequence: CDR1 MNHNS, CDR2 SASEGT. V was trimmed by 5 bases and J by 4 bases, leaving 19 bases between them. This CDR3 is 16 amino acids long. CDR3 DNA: TGTGCCAGCAGTAGACTTCCCACAGCTGGGGCAGATACGCAGTATTTT. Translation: CASSRLPTAGADTQYF.

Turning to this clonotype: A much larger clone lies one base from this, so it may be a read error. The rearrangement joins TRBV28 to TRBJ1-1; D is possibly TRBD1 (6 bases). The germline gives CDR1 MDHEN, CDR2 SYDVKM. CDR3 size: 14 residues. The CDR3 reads CAGSPGHQNTEAFF. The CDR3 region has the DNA TGTGCCGGCAGTCCGGGACACCAGAACACTGAAGCTTTCTTT. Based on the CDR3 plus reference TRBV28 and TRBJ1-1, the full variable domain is DVKVTQSSRYLVKRTGEKVFLECVQDMDHENMFWYRQDPGLGLRLIYFSYDVKMKEKGDIPEGYSVSREKKERFSLILESASTNQTSMYLCAGSPGHQNTEAFFGQGTRLTVV.

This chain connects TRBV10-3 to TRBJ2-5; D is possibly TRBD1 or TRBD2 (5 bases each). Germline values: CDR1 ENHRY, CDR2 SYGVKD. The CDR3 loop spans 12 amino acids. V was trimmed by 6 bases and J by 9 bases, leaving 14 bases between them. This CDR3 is CAISSGPGSQYF. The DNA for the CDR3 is TGTGCCATCAGCAGCGGACCAGGGTCCCAGTACTTC.

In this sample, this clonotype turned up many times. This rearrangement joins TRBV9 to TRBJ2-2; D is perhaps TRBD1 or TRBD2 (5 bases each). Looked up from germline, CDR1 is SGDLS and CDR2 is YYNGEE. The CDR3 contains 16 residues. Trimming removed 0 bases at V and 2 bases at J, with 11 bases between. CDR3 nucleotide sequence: TGTGCCAGCAGCGTAGCCGGGGCGCTCAACACCGGGGAGCTGTTTTTT. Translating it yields CASSVAGALNTGELFF.

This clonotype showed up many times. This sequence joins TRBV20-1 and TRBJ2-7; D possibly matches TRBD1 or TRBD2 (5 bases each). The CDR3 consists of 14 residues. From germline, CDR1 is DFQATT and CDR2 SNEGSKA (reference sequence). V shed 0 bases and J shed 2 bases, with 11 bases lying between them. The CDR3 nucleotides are TGCAGTGCTAGAGATCGGGACGGACCCTACGAGCAGTACTTC. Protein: CSARDRDGPYEQYF.

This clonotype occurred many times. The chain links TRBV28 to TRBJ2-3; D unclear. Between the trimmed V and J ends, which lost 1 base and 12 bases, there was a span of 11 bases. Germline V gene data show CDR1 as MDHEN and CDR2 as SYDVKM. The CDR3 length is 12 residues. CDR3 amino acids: CASSLLIDSQYF. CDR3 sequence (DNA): TGTGCCAGCAGTTTATTAATTGACTCTCAGTATTTT.

CDR3 nucleotides: TGTGCCAGCAGGGAGGGGAACACTGAAGCTTTCTTT. It is translated as CASREGNTEAFF. The chain employs TRBV2 and TRBJ1-1; D remains ambiguous. CDR1 SNHLY and CDR2 FYNNEI come from the germline V gene. With 6 bases removed from V and 1 base from J, the gap between germline ends came to 6 bases. The CDR3 runs to 12 residues.

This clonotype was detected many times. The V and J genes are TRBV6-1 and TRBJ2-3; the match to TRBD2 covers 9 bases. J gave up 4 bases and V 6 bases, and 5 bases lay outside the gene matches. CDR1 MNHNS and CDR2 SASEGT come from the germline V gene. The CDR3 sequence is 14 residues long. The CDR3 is CASRPGLAPDTQYF. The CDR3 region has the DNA TGTGCCAGCAGACCGGGACTAGCCCCAGATACGCAGTATTTT.

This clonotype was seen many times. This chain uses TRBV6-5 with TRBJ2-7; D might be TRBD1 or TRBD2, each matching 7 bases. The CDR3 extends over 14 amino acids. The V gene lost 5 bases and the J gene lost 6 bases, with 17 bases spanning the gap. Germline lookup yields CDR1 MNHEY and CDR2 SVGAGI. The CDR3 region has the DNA TGTGCCAGCAGTCGAACCAGGGGGGGTAGCGAGCAGTACTTC. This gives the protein CASSRTRGGSEQYF.

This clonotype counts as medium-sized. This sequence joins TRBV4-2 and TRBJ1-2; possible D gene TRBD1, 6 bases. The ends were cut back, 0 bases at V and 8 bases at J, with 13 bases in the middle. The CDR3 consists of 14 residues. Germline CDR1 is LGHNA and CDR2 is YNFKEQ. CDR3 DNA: TGTGCCAGCAGCCAAGATCTTGGCAGGGGAGGCTACACCTTC. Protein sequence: CASSQDLGRGGYTF.